The T cell receptor beta chain described here comes from a study of T cell repertoires in urothelial bladder cancer. Study conclusions and caveats: One T-cell clone reached up to about 17% of carcinoma infiltrating lymphocytes.

This clone was counted between two and nine times. Antigen unknown. Assay used: immunoSEQ multiplex PCR; TCRdb lists only in-frame clones, some missing. The sample gives several thousand clones, 50% to 75% of which show up once; around 30% is in the top ten. Germline CDR1 and CDR2: MNHEY and SVGAGI. V lost 6 bases and J lost 10, with 13 bases in between. CDR3 size: 13 residues. This chain connects TRBV6-5 to TRBJ1-6, with D unclear. Sequences were obtained from tumor-infiltrating cells from bladder cancer. This TCR derives from a human donor with urothelial carcinoma. The CDR3 region is CASRLELRSPLHF. CDR3 DNA: TGTGCCAGCAGGTTGGAGCTACGGTCACCCCTCCACTTT.